The 29 T cell receptor beta chains given below trace back to one sample, sequenced in a study of blood T cell repertoires in COVID-19. Some clones are missing from TCRdb's copy, which holds only in-frame ones; the method was immunoSEQ multiplex PCR. This table holds a few hundred thousand clones, approximately 80% found once. Sequencing input: peripheral blood. These receptors all stem from a woman of 80 years or more with acute or convalescent COVID-19.

The chain joins TRBV10-3 to TRBJ1-6; D remains ambiguous. CDR1 ENHRY and CDR2 SYGVKD come from the germline V gene. This CDR3 has 13 amino acids. Trimming removed 8 bases from V and 10 bases from J, with 15 bases in between. CDR3 DNA sequence: TGTGCCATCCGAAGCGTCCGGAGCTCACCCCTCCACTTT. This sequence encodes CAIRSVRSSPLHF.

V and J are TRBV5-1 and TRBJ2-7, with TRBD2 matching 8 bases. The CDR3 covers 13 residues. The trim removed 4 bases at V and 5 bases at J, leaving 5 bases unmatched. Germline V CDR1 and CDR2: SGHRS, YFSETQ. In DNA, the CDR3 is TGCGCCAGCAGCGTAGCGGGATCGAACGAGCAGTACTTC. It codes for CASSVAGSNEQYF. Looking up the rest from reference TRBV5-1 and TRBJ2-7 gives the full variable domain: KAGVTQTPRYLIKTRGQQVTLSCSPISGHRSVSWYQQTPGQGLQFLFEYFSETQRNKGNFPGRFSGRQFSNSRSEMNVSTLELGDSALYLCASSVAGSNEQYFGPGTRLTVT.

The CDR3 coding sequence is TGTGCCAGCAGCTTAGCGGTAGGGGGCTTCACTGAAGCTTTCTTT. Amino acids: CASSLAVGGFTEAFF. The V call is TRBV11-2, the J call TRBJ1-1; 7 bases match TRBD1. Germline values: CDR1 SGHAT, CDR2 FQNNGV. Losses at the gene ends were 1 base for V and 4 bases for J; bases not matched to a gene: 6. There are 15 residues in the CDR3.

This chain joins TRBV5-1 and TRBJ2-3; the D gene is possibly TRBD2 (6 bases). From germline, CDR1 is SGHRS and CDR2 YFSETQ. This CDR3 comprises 18 residues. Deletions cut 0 bases from V and 3 bases from J, with 20 bases between. This CDR3 is CASSLDGGNLVGTDTQYF. The CDR3 coding sequence is TGCGCCAGCAGCTTGGACGGCGGGAACCTAGTCGGGACAGATACGCAGTATTTT.

The rearrangement joins TRBV7-2 to TRBJ2-3; 14 nucleotides align to TRBD2. V lost 6 bases to trimming and J lost 3 bases; unmatched junction nucleotides: 5. There are 16 residues in the CDR3. The germline CDR1 and CDR2 sequences are SGHTA and FQGNSA. The CDR3 loop is CASSRGLAGGTDTQYF. The CDR3, as DNA: TGTGCCAGCAGTCGAGGACTAGCGGGAGGAACAGATACGCAGTATTTT. The variable domain in full, with the rest retrieved from reference TRBV7-2 and TRBJ2-3, is GAGVSQSPSNKVTEKGKDVELRCDPISGHTALYWYRQSLGQGLEFLIYFQGNSAPDKSGLPSDRFSAERTGGSVSTLTIQRTQQEDSAVYLCASSRGLAGGTDTQYFGPGTRLTVL.

The chain combines TRBV20-1 with TRBJ2-7, with TRBD2 matching over 9 bases. From germline, CDR1 is DFQATT and CDR2 SNEGSKA (reference sequence). Germline trimming cut 6 bases from V and 11 bases from J; bases unmatched to any gene: 8. The CDR3 contains 11 residues. This CDR3 is CSATYSGREYF. The DNA for the CDR3 is TGCAGTGCCACATATAGCGGGAGAGAGTACTTC.

V usage is TRBV11-3 and J usage is TRBJ2-5, with D unresolved. Germline CDR1 SGHNT, CDR2 YENEEA. V lost 1 base, J lost 4 bases, and 7 bases lay in between. The CDR3 runs to 13 residues. CDR3 sequence reads: CASSLGLLETQYF. As DNA, the CDR3 is TGTGCCAGCAGCTTAGGACTTTTAGAGACCCAGTACTTC.

This clone was found a few times. The chain uses TRBV6-5 and TRBJ2-2, with D hard to call. Germline lookup yields CDR1 MNHEY and CDR2 SVGAGI. Between the trimmed V and J ends, which lost 0 bases and 0 bases, there was a span of 8 bases. CDR3 size: 16 residues. CDR3 in DNA: TGTGCCAGCAGTTACTCCCGCAGGACGAACACCGGGGAGCTGTTTTTT. Translating it yields CASSYSRRTNTGELFF.

This chain links TRBV19 with TRBJ1-5; D might be TRBD1 (6 bases). V gave up 5 bases and J gave up 2 bases, with 22 bases separating them. CDR3 length: 18 residues. Germline V lookup: CDR1 LNHDA, CDR2 SQIVND (reference sequence). CDR3 residues: CASSSPGTWNGGNQPQHF. The CDR3 DNA follows: TGTGCCAGTAGTTCTCCCGGGACATGGAACGGGGGCAATCAGCCCCAGCATTTT.

The rearrangement joins TRBV30 to TRBJ1-1; D unclear. Germline V gives CDR1 GTSNPN, CDR2 SVGIG (reference sequence). The CDR3 totals 14 residues. The V and J ends lost 1 base and 0 bases respectively, with 9 bases between them. The DNA for the CDR3 is TGTGCCTGGAGTGGTCCGGGGATGAACACTGAAGCTTTCTTT. This sequence encodes CAWSGPGMNTEAFF. Filled out from reference TRBV30 and TRBJ1-1, the complete variable domain reads SQTIHQWPATLVQPVGSPLSLECTVEGTSNPNLYWYRQAAGRGLQLLFYSVGIGQISSEVPQNLSASRPQDRQFILSSKKLLLSDSGFYLCAWSGPGMNTEAFFGQGTRLTVV.

On this clone: Other DNA sequences in the same sample also yield this CDR3. As DNA, the CDR3 is TGTGCCAGTAGTTCCGAGTACGAGCAGTACTTC. Translated, it gives CASSSEYEQYF. J is TRBJ2-7 and V is TRBV19, with D hard to call. CDR3 length equals 11 residues. Germline CDR1 reads LNHDA; CDR2 reads SQIVND (reference sequence). Trimming pared 5 bases from V and 4 bases from J, leaving 6 bases between.

The V call is TRBV5-8, the J call TRBJ2-7; D is possibly TRBD1 (7 bases). Trimming removed 4 bases from V and 6 bases from J, with 20 bases in between. Germline V gene lookup returns CDR1 SGHTS and CDR2 YDEGEE. This CDR3 has 15 residues. DNA of the CDR3: TGTGCCAGCAGCCCCCTCAGGGGGGTGTCGGGCGAGCAGTACTTC. Translating gives CASSPLRGVSGEQYF.

The chain combines TRBV28 with TRBJ1-6; 7 bases are shared with TRBD1. Germline V gives CDR1 MDHEN, CDR2 SYDVKM. The V segment lost 6 bases and the J segment 8 bases; nucleotides outside the gene matches: 4. CDR3 size: 13 residues. The CDR3 spells CASSRDSYSPLHF. CDR3 DNA: TGTGCCAGCAGCCGGGACAGCTATTCACCCCTCCACTTT. Filled out from reference TRBV28 and TRBJ1-6, the complete variable domain reads DVKVTQSSRYLVKRTGEKVFLECVQDMDHENMFWYRQDPGLGLRLIYFSYDVKMKEKGDIPEGYSVSREKKERFSLILESASTNQTSMYLCASSRDSYSPLHFGNGTRLTVT.

This rearrangement joins TRBV14 to TRBJ2-3; 9 bases fit TRBD2. CDR3 length: 18 amino acids. Germline V gene sequence: CDR1 SGHDN, CDR2 FVKESK. The J segment lost 3 bases and the V segment lost 4 bases, leaving 14 bases of the junction unmatched. The CDR3 reads CASSPIAGGPRRTDTQYF. The CDR3 DNA reads as TGTGCCAGCAGCCCCATTGCGGGGGGGCCTCGTCGAACAGATACGCAGTATTTT.

J is TRBJ1-4 and V is TRBV5-1; no clear D. This CDR3 has 15 residues. Trimming took off 0 bases at V and 7 bases at J, with 13 bases between the two ends. Looked up from germline, CDR1 is SGHRS and CDR2 is YFSETQ. The CDR3 DNA sequence: TGCGCCAGCAGCTTGGTTATAGGGAGTGCTGAAAAACTGTTTTTT. Translated, it gives CASSLVIGSAEKLFF. Complete variable domain (other parts from reference TRBV5-1 and TRBJ1-4): KAGVTQTPRYLIKTRGQQVTLSCSPISGHRSVSWYQQTPGQGLQFLFEYFSETQRNKGNFPGRFSGRQFSNSRSEMNVSTLELGDSALYLCASSLVIGSAEKLFFGSGTQLSVL.

The gene calls are TRBV7-3 and TRBJ2-2; D gene uncertain. Germline values: CDR1 SGHTA, CDR2 FQGTGA. Trimming removed 8 bases from V and 2 bases from J, with 9 bases in between. The CDR3 contains 13 residues. This CDR3 reads CASATQNTGELFF. The CDR3 nucleotides are TGTGCCAGCGCTACCCAAAACACCGGGGAGCTGTTTTTT.

The chain links TRBV4-1 to TRBJ2-7; D uncertain. Per germline, CDR1 MGHRA and CDR2 YSYEKL. The CDR3 contains 15 residues. V lost 5 bases to trimming and J lost 0 bases, with 14 bases between them. The DNA for the CDR3 is TGCGCCAGCAGCTTCCATCAACAGAGCTCCTACGAGCAGTACTTC. It is translated as CASSFHQQSSYEQYF.

CDR3 in amino acids: CASSDREAGAREAFF. In nucleotides, the CDR3 is TGTGCCAGCAGTGATCGGGAGGCCGGGGCCCGTGAAGCTTTCTTT. This rearrangement joins TRBV2 to TRBJ1-1, with a tentative D call TRBD1 (5 bases). V was shortened by 3 bases and J by 7 bases, with 18 bases between the two germline ends. Germline V gene data show CDR1 as SNHLY and CDR2 as FYNNEI. The CDR3 spans 15 residues.

This sequence joins TRBV2 and TRBJ1-1; D is ambiguous. The CDR3 totals 13 residues. CDR1 is SNHLY, CDR2 FYNNEI, per germline. The V and J ends lost 8 bases and 0 bases respectively, with 10 bases between them. This CDR3 reads CASVVTLNTEAFF. The CDR3 nucleotides are TGTGCCAGCGTTGTAACTTTGAACACTGAAGCTTTCTTT. Full variable domain (outside the CDR3, taken from reference TRBV2 and TRBJ1-1): EPEVTQTPSHQVTQMGQEVILRCVPISNHLYFYWYRQILGQKVEFLVSFYNNEISEKSEIFDDQFSVERPDGSNFTLKIRSTKLEDSAMYFCASVVTLNTEAFFGQGTRLTVV.

This sequence joins TRBV28 and TRBJ1-6; no firm D call. The CDR3 sequence is 18 residues long. Per germline, CDR1 MDHEN and CDR2 SYDVKM. Between the trimmed V and J ends, which lost 6 bases and 0 bases, there was a span of 18 bases. The DNA for the CDR3 is TGTGCCAGCAGACTCCCCCCCCAGGCGAGCTCCTATAATTCACCCCTCCACTTT. Its translation: CASRLPPQASSYNSPLHF. Variable domain in full (rest from reference TRBV28 and TRBJ1-6): DVKVTQSSRYLVKRTGEKVFLECVQDMDHENMFWYRQDPGLGLRLIYFSYDVKMKEKGDIPEGYSVSREKKERFSLILESASTNQTSMYLCASRLPPQASSYNSPLHFGNGTRLTVT.

V usage is TRBV7-8 and J usage is TRBJ2-3; the D is unclear. This CDR3 contains 13 residues. The V and J ends lost 7 bases and 5 bases respectively, with 13 bases between them. Germline CDR1 and CDR2: SGHVS and FQNEAQ. The CDR3 DNA follows: TGTGCCAGCACCCTCCTCTTAGAAGATACGCAGTATTTT. Residues: CASTLLLEDTQYF.

The chain is built from TRBV2 and TRBJ2-5; 7 nucleotides agree with TRBD2. Per germline, CDR1 SNHLY and CDR2 FYNNEI. The V gene end was trimmed by 4 bases and the J gene end by 4 bases; junction bases not matched to a gene: 3. CDR3 length: 13 amino acids. For the CDR3, the DNA is TGTGCCAGCAGTGGGGAGGGAACAGAGACCCAGTACTTC. Protein product: CASSGEGTETQYF.

This clone was counted a few times. V gene TRBV6-5 combines with J gene TRBJ2-7; 9 bases align to TRBD1. The CDR3 loop spans 15 amino acids. V shed 6 bases and J 6 bases; nucleotides not matched to a gene: 12. Germline V CDR1 and CDR2: MNHEY, SVGAGI. In DNA form, the CDR3 reads TGTGCCAGCAGGGGCCCCGGGACAGGGTTCTCCGAGCAGTACTTC. Residues: CASRGPGTGFSEQYF.

V usage is TRBV5-1 and J usage is TRBJ2-2; D remains unclear. Looked up from germline, CDR1 is SGHRS and CDR2 is YFSETQ. Trimming removed 4 bases from V and 5 bases from J, with 12 bases in between. The CDR3 covers 14 residues. CDR3 nucleotides: TGCGCCAGCAGCCTGGATTTCTATACCGGGGAGCTGTTTTTT. Its translation is CASSLDFYTGELFF.

The genes are TRBV4-3 and TRBJ1-4, with a weak D call TRBD1 (5 bases). Germline CDR1 and CDR2: LGHNA and YSLEER. V shed 1 base and J shed 7 bases, with 13 bases lying between them. The CDR3 runs to 15 residues. This CDR3 reads CASSQGRGIGEKLFF. The CDR3 coding sequence is TGCGCCAGCAGCCAAGGGCGGGGGATAGGTGAAAAACTGTTTTTT.

This sequence joins TRBV12-3 or TRBV12-4 and TRBJ1-2; D uncertain. The germline V and J ends were trimmed by 4 bases and 7 bases, with 13 bases remaining between them. This CDR3 comprises 13 residues. In DNA, the CDR3 is TGTGCCAGCAGTTCCGGTAATGTTGGTGGCTACACCTTC. It specifies CASSSGNVGGYTF.

This chain joins TRBV2 and TRBJ1-2, with TRBD1 as a possible D gene (6 bases). The CDR3 spans 14 residues. Germline lookup yields CDR1 SNHLY and CDR2 FYNNEI. Trimming stripped 5 bases from V and 7 bases from J, with 17 bases between. The chain's CDR3 is CASSSRGELGGYTF. In DNA form, the CDR3 reads TGTGCCAGCAGTTCCAGGGGCGAACTAGGTGGCTACACCTTC.

This clone is medium-sized within its sample. The rearrangement uses TRBV11-3 and TRBJ1-2; D unclear. The CDR3 extends over 13 amino acids. With 0 bases removed from V and 4 bases from J, the gap between germline ends came to 6 bases. Germline V gives CDR1 SGHNT, CDR2 YENEEA. As DNA, the CDR3 is TGTGCCAGCAGCTTAGAGTCCCTCTATGGCTACACCTTC. Its translation is CASSLESLYGYTF.

The V call is TRBV7-2, the J call TRBJ1-5; D is possibly TRBD1 (5 bases). The CDR3 has 15 amino acids. Trimming shortened V by 1 base and J by 4 bases, and 11 bases separated the two germline ends. Germline values: CDR1 SGHTA, CDR2 FQGNSA. CDR3 sequence: CASSLGQGPNQPQHF. CDR3 nucleotides: TGTGCCAGCAGCTTAGGGCAGGGCCCAAATCAGCCCCAGCATTTT.